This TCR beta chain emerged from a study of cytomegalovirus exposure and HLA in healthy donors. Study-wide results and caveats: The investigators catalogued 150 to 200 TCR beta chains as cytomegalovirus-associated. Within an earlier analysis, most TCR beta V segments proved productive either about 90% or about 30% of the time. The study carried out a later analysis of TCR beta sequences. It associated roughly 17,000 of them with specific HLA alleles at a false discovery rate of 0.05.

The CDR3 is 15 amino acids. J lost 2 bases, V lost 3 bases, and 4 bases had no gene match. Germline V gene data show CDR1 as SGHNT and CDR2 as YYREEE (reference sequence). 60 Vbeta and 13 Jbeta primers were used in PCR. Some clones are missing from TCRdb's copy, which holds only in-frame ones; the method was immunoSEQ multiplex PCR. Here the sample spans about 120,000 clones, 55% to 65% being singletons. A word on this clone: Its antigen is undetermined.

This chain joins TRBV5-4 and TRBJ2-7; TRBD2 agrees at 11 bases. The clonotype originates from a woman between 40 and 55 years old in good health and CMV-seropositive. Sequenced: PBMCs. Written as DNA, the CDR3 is TGTGCCAGCAGCTCGGGACTAGCGGAGACCTACGAGCAGTACTTC. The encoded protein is CASSSGLAETYEQYF.